One sample yielded the 29 T cell receptor beta chains listed below, sequenced in a study of OX40 agonist ivuxolimab in advanced cancers. The assay was immunoSEQ multiplex PCR, and TCRdb's table has in-frame clones only and misses some. The table records about 39,000 clones, about 81% of them present only once. Sequenced material: CD4+ or CD8+ T cells sorted from blood, taken in a trial of the OX40 agonist ivuxolimab. These TCRs come from an adult with an advanced solid tumor such as melanoma, head and neck, liver or kidney cancer.

V gene TRBV6-5 combines with J gene TRBJ1-1, with D unclear. Trimming removed 0 bases from V and 5 bases from J, with 13 bases in between. There are 15 residues in the CDR3. The germline V gene encodes CDR1 MNHEY and CDR2 SVGAGI. In DNA form, the CDR3 reads TGTGCCAGCAGTTACTCGTGGTCTAGCGGAACTGAAGCTTTCTTT. Protein: CASSYSWSSGTEAFF.

The J gene is TRBJ2-1, the V gene TRBV5-1; no firm D call. From germline, CDR1 is SGHRS and CDR2 YFSETQ. This CDR3 contains 14 residues. V lost 0 bases to trimming and J lost 3 bases, with 7 bases between them. The DNA of the CDR3 is TGCGCCAGCAGCTTGGGACAAGTCTACAATGAGCAGTTCTTC. Amino acids: CASSLGQVYNEQFF.

CDR3 sequence: CASSGGRVATNEKLFF. The CDR3 DNA is TGTGCCAGCAGTGGGGGGAGGGTTGCAACTAATGAAAAACTGTTTTTT. The chain couples TRBV25-1 to TRBJ1-4, with D maybe TRBD1 (5 bases). Germline V lookup: CDR1 MGHDK, CDR2 SYGVNS. This CDR3 region has 16 residues. Trimming took off 4 bases at V and 0 bases at J, with 12 bases between the two ends.

The chain links TRBV27 to TRBJ1-1, with D perhaps TRBD1 (6 bases). Germline V gene sequence: CDR1 MNHEY, CDR2 SMNVEV (reference sequence). The CDR3 covers 16 residues. Trimming stripped 0 bases from V and 4 bases from J, with 15 bases between. CDR3 loop: CASSLSIVAGATEAFF. In nucleotides, the CDR3 is TGTGCCAGCAGTTTATCGATAGTGGCGGGGGCCACTGAAGCTTTCTTT.

V usage is TRBV7-9 and J usage is TRBJ1-4; D perhaps matches TRBD1 (5 bases). The CDR3 covers 14 residues. Trimming pared 6 bases from V and 8 bases from J, leaving 16 bases between. CDR1 is SEHNR and CDR2 is FQNEAQ in the germline V gene (reference sequence). CDR3 bases: TGTGCCAGCAGTTTACCAACAGGCGGAGAAAAACTGTTTTTT. Translating it yields CASSLPTGGEKLFF.

This rearrangement joins TRBV19 to TRBJ1-6, with no clear D. Trimming removed 6 bases at V and 7 bases at J, with 19 bases between. Germline CDR1 is LNHDA and CDR2 is SQIVND (reference sequence). CDR3 length: 16 amino acids. The CDR3 coding sequence is TGTGCCAGTAGCCGGGAGTCCACCTTTACGAATTCACCCCTCCACTTT. This sequence encodes CASSRESTFTNSPLHF.

V gene TRBV5-1 combines with J gene TRBJ2-7, with D possibly matching TRBD1 (5 bases). The CDR3 spans 14 residues. Per germline, CDR1 SGHRS and CDR2 YFSETQ. V was pared by 5 bases and J by 4 bases, with 16 bases between. CDR3 sequence reads: CASRGQGNSYEQYF. In DNA, the CDR3 is TGCGCCAGCAGAGGCCAGGGAAATTCTTACGAGCAGTACTTC.

The table lists this clone with a few counts. The gene calls are TRBV19 and TRBJ1-2; unclear D gene. This CDR3 spans 15 amino acids. Trimming took 3 bases from V and 4 from J, leaving 15 bases between them. Germline V gene lookup returns CDR1 LNHDA and CDR2 SQIVND (reference sequence). The CDR3 coding sequence is TGTGCCAGTAGTATCGACGCTCCACGGGGCTATGGCTACACCTTC. Translation gives CASSIDAPRGYGYTF.

This chain connects TRBV7-6 to TRBJ1-5; D ambiguous. The CDR3 contains 16 residues. Trimming took off 3 bases at V and 2 bases at J, with 14 bases between the two ends. Germline CDR1 reads SGHVS; CDR2 reads FNYEAQ. Here the CDR3 DNA reads TGTGCCAGCAGCTTCGAACTAGAGGTAGGCAATCAGCCCCAGCATTTT. The encoded protein is CASSFELEVGNQPQHF.

The genes are TRBV29-1 and TRBJ2-1; 13 bases line up with TRBD2. Germline V gene sequence: CDR1 SQVTM, CDR2 ANQGSEA. Trimming cost V 6 bases and J 0 bases; bases outside gene matches: 5. This CDR3 is 16 amino acids long. In DNA, the CDR3 is TGCAGCGTCGCGACTAGCGGGAGGTACTCCTACAATGAGCAGTTCTTC. Its translation: CSVATSGRYSYNEQFF.

This clone has just one count. This chain joins TRBV7-3 and TRBJ2-3, with D tentatively TRBD2 (6 bases). V shed 6 bases and J shed 0 bases, with 13 bases lying between them. Germline values: CDR1 SGHTA, CDR2 FQGTGA. The CDR3 is 15 residues long. The CDR3 loop reads CASSRDLTSTDTQYF. In DNA form, the CDR3 reads TGTGCCAGCAGTCGGGACTTAACTAGCACAGATACGCAGTATTTT.

The chain is built from TRBV6-5 and TRBJ2-5; D may be TRBD1 (6 bases). The end of the DNA is better explained by TRBJ2-7, so the J call may be wrong. Germline V gene data show CDR1 as MNHEY and CDR2 as SVGAGI. The CDR3 extends over 14 amino acids. The CDR3: CASRRSNRAYEQYF. In DNA form, the CDR3 reads TGTGCCAGCAGGCGTAGCAACAGGGCCTACGAGCAGTACTTC.

This clone was picked up one time. This rearrangement joins TRBV7-2 to TRBJ2-7; 11 bases align to TRBD2. Germline V gene lookup returns CDR1 SGHTA and CDR2 FQGNSA. The CDR3 is 16 residues long. J gave up 4 bases and V 5 bases, and 10 bases lay outside the gene matches. For the CDR3, the DNA is TGTGCCAGCAGCCCGGGACTAGCGGACTTTGTGTACGAGCAGTACTTC. Residues: CASSPGLADFVYEQYF.

The genes are TRBV5-1 and TRBJ2-1, with a possible D match to TRBD1 (7 bases). CDR3 size: 14 residues. Germline V gene data show CDR1 as SGHRS and CDR2 as YFSETQ. Trimming left V 0 bases short and J 10 bases short, with 14 bases between. The CDR3 protein is CASSLGTGGQEQFF. CDR3 nucleotides: TGCGCCAGCAGCTTGGGGACCGGGGGACAGGAGCAGTTCTTC.

With regard to this clone: A read error may produce the germline difference seen at one junction end. The chain is built from TRBV6-5 and TRBJ1-5; possible D gene TRBD1, 5 bases. The CDR3 runs to 14 residues. CDR1 MNHEY and CDR2 SVGAGI come from the germline V gene. CDR3 amino acids: CASREPGRKQPQHF. For the CDR3, the DNA is TGTGCCAGCAGAGAACCAGGGCGCAAGCAGCCCCAGCATTTT.

The chain employs TRBV7-8 and TRBJ2-1; 15 bases match TRBD2. CDR1 and CDR2 from the germline V gene are SGHVS and FQNEAQ. This CDR3 is built from 19 residues. With 4 bases clipped from V and 8 bases from J, the junction kept 15 bases outside the gene matches. CDR3 nucleotide sequence: TGTGCCAGCAGCTCCAGGAGGACTAGCGGGAGGGCCAGGCGCGATGAGCAGTTCTTC. Residues: CASSSRRTSGRARRDEQFF.

This clone was recorded only once. The V gene is TRBV11-2, the J gene TRBJ1-6, with a tentative D call TRBD1 (5 bases). CDR1 is SGHAT and CDR2 is FQNNGV in the germline V gene. Trimming pared 1 base from V and 3 bases from J, leaving 13 bases between. This CDR3 is built from 17 residues. The DNA for the CDR3 is TGTGCCAGCAGCTTAGTCATTCCCCAGGGCTATAATTCACCCCTCCACTTT. It is translated as CASSLVIPQGYNSPLHF.

The chain carries TRBV2 and TRBJ1-1, with D tentatively TRBD1 (5 bases). The CDR3 runs 15 residues. The germline gives CDR1 SNHLY, CDR2 FYNNEI. Trimming took 1 base from V and 5 from J, leaving 14 bases between them. This CDR3 reads CASSEDQGLETEAFF. DNA for the CDR3: TGTGCCAGCAGTGAAGATCAGGGATTGGAGACTGAAGCTTTCTTT.

The V call is TRBV30, the J call TRBJ1-3; weak D call: TRBD1 (6 bases). The CDR3 runs 13 residues. The germline V gene has CDR1 GTSNPN and CDR2 SVGIG (reference sequence). Trimming took off 8 bases at V and 4 bases at J, with 15 bases between the two ends. The CDR3 sequence: CAGQAGTGNTIYF. Here the CDR3 DNA reads TGTGCCGGTCAGGCAGGGACAGGAAACACCATATATTTT.

The chain has TRBV7-9 and TRBJ2-7; either TRBD1 or TRBD2 may supply D (6 bases each). The CDR3 totals 14 residues. Germline-derived CDR1 and CDR2 are SEHNR and FQNEAQ (reference sequence). Trimming took off 8 bases at V and 0 bases at J, with 14 bases between the two ends. This CDR3 reads CASSTGGISYEQYF. Here the CDR3 DNA reads TGTGCCAGCTCGACAGGAGGGATCTCCTACGAGCAGTACTTC.

This clone was seen once. The V gene is TRBV5-4, the J gene TRBJ2-2, with D unresolved. The ends were cut back, 4 bases at V and 6 bases at J, with 4 bases in the middle. The germline gives CDR1 SGHNT, CDR2 YYREEE (reference sequence). The CDR3 contains 11 residues. CDR3 loop: CASSGAGELFF. The CDR3 DNA reads as TGTGCCAGCAGCGGAGCCGGGGAGCTGTTTTTT.

The chain links TRBV7-3 to TRBJ2-1; D call uncertain. V gave up 6 bases and J gave up 1 base, with 13 bases separating them. The germline CDR1 and CDR2 sequences are SGHTA and FQGTGA. This CDR3 contains 15 residues. Here the CDR3 reads CASSPDGFSYNEQFF. The CDR3 coding sequence is TGTGCCAGCAGTCCGGACGGCTTTTCCTACAATGAGCAGTTCTTC.

This clone was counted a few times. CDR3: CASSLDGDYTDTQYF. The DNA for the CDR3 is TGTGCCAGCAGCCTCGACGGTGACTACACAGATACGCAGTATTTT. The rearrangement links TRBV14 to TRBJ2-3; possibly TRBD2 for D (5 bases). Germline V gives CDR1 SGHDN, CDR2 FVKESK. CDR3 length: 15 residues. The V gene lost 4 bases and the J gene lost 2 bases, with 13 bases spanning the gap.

This clone occurred a few times. The chain couples TRBV29-1 to TRBJ1-1, with D unresolved. V was pared by 7 bases and J by 1 base, with 10 bases between. CDR3 size: 12 residues. Germline V lookup: CDR1 SQVTM, CDR2 ANQGSEA. CDR3 sequence reads: CSAGRQNTEAFF. CDR3 DNA sequence: TGCAGCGCTGGACGTCAGAACACTGAAGCTTTCTTT.

This sequence joins TRBV5-6 and TRBJ2-5; no firm D call. Trimming took off 0 bases at V and 1 base at J, with 7 bases between the two ends. The CDR3 has 14 residues. Germline CDR1 is SGHDT and CDR2 is YYEEEE. The CDR3 loop is CASSLGQIQETQYF. The CDR3 bases are TGTGCCAGCAGCTTGGGGCAGATCCAAGAGACCCAGTACTTC. Full variable domain (missing parts from reference TRBV5-6 and TRBJ2-5): DAGVTQSPTHLIKTRGQQVTLRCSPKSGHDTVSWYQQALGQGPQFIFQYYEEEERQRGNFPDRFSGHQFPNYSSELNVNALLLGDSALYLCASSLGQIQETQYFGPGTRLLVL.

J is TRBJ1-4 and V is TRBV10-3; D is undetermined. The CDR3 is 12 amino acids. From germline, CDR1 is ENHRY and CDR2 SYGVKD. V was cut by 4 bases and J by 3 bases, with 3 bases left in between. CDR3 in DNA: TGTGCCATCAGTGGCTCTAATGAAAAACTGTTTTTT. It encodes CAISGSNEKLFF.

The chain joins TRBV18 to TRBJ1-5, with a weak D call TRBD1 (6 bases). The CDR3 extends over 15 amino acids. The ends were cut back, 5 bases at V and 4 bases at J, with 15 bases in the middle. CDR1 is KGHSH and CDR2 is LQKENI in the germline V gene. CDR3 sequence reads: CASSGATGNNQPQHF. CDR3 sequence (DNA): TGTGCCAGCTCAGGGGCTACAGGGAATAATCAGCCCCAGCATTTT.

This clone has more than one count but fewer than ten. The rearrangement joins TRBV19 to TRBJ1-1, with TRBD1 identical over 10 bases. V trimming: 4 bases; J trimming: 6 bases; junction bases outside the gene matches: 8. There are 15 residues in the CDR3. Looked up from germline, CDR1 is LNHDA and CDR2 is SQIVND (reference sequence). Here the CDR3 DNA reads TGTGCCAGTAGTACATCCGACAGGGGGCTCGCTGAAGCTTTCTTT. Its protein is CASSTSDRGLAEAFF.

V usage is TRBV29-1 and J usage is TRBJ2-7, with 7 nucleotides matching TRBD2. The CDR3 runs to 14 residues. V lost 4 bases, J lost 2 bases, and 8 bases stayed unmatched. The V gene's germline CDR1 is SQVTM and CDR2 ANQGSEA. The CDR3 protein is CSVVGGAGAYEQYF. CDR3 nucleotide sequence: TGCAGCGTTGTTGGGGGTGCGGGGGCCTACGAGCAGTACTTC.